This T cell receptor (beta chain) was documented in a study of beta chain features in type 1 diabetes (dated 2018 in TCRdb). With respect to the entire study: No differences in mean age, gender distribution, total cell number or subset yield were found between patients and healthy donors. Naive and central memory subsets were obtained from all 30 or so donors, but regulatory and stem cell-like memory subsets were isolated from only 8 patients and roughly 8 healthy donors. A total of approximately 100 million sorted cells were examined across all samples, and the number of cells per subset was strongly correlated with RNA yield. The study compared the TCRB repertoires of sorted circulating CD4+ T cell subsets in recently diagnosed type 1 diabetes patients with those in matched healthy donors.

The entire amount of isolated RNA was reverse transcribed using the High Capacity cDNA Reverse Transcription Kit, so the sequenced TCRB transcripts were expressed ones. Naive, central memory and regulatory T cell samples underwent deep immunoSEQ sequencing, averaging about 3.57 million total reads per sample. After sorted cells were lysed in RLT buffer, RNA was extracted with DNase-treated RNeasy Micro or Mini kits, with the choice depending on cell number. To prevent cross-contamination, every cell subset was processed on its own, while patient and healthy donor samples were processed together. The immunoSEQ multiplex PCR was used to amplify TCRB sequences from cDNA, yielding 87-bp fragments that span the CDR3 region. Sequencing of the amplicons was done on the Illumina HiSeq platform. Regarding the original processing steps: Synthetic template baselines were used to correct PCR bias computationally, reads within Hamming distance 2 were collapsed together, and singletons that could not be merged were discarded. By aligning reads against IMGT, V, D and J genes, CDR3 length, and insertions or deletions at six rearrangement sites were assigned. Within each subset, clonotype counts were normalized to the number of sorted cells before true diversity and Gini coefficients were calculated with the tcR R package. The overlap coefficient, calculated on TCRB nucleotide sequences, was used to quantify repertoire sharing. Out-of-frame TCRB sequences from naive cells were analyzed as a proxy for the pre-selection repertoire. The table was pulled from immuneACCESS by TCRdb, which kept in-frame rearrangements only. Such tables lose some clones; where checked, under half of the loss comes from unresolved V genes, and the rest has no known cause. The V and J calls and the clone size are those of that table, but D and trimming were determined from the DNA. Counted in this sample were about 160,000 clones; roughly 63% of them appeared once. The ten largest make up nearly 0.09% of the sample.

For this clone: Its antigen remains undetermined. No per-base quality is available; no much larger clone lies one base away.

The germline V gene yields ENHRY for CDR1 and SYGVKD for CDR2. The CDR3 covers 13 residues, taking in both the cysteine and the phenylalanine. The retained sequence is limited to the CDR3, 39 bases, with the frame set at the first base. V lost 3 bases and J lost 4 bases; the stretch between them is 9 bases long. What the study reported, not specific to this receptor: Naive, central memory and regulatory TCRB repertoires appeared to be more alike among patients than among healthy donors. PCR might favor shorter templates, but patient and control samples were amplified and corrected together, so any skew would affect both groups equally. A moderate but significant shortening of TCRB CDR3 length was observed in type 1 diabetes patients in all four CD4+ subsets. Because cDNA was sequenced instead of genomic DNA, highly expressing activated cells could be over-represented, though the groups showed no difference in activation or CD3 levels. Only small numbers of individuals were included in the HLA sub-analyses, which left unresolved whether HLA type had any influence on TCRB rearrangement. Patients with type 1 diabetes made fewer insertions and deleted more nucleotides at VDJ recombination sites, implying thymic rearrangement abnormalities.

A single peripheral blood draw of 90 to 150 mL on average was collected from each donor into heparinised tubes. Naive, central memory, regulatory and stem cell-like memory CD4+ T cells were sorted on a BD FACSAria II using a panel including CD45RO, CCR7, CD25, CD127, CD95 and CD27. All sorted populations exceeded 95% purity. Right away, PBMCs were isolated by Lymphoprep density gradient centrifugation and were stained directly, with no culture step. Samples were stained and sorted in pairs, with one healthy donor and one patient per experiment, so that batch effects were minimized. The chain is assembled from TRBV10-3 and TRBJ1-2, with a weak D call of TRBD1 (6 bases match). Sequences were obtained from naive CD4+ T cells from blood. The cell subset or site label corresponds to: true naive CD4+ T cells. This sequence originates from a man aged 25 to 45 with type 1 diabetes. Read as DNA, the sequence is TGTGCCATCAGTGACGACAGGACCTATGGCTACACCTTC. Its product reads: CAISDDRTYGYTF.